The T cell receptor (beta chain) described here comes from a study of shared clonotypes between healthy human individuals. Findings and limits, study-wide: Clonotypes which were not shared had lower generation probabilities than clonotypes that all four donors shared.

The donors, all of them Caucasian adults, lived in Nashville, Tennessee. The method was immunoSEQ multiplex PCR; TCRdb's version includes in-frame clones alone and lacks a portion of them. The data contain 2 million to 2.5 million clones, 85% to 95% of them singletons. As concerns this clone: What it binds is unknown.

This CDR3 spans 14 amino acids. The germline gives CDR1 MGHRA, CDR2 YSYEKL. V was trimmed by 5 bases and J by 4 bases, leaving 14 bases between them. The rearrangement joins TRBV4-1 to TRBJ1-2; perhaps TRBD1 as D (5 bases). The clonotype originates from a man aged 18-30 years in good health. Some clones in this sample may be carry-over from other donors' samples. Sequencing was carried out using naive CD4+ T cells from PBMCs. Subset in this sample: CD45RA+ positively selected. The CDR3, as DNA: TGCGCCAGCAGCGGGGGAGGGGTAGCCTATGGCTACACCTTC. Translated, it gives CASSGGGVAYGYTF.